This is a list of T cell receptor beta chains from one sample in a study of T cells in Graves' hyperthyroidism and ophthalmopathy. TCRdb called the multiplex PCR reads again in MiXCR, with one record for every CDR3 protein. The sample contains around 340,000 distinct CDR3 sequences, about 18% of which appear only once. The material sequenced was blood. All receptors derive from a woman aged 25-40 years with Graves' hyperthyroidism that later progressed to Graves' ophthalmopathy. The CDR3 runs from the conserved cysteine through the conserved F or W. The D gene is left open where the match is weak. Only some rows state a clone size, as once, few, many or a class for expanded clones.

TRBV2	.	TRBJ2-6	many	CASSDGGIDSGANVLTF	TGTGCCAGCAGTGATGGCGGGATCGACTCTGGGGCCAACGTCCTGACTTTC
TRBV20-1	TRBD1	TRBJ1-1	few	CSARAQPGQGARTEAFF	TGCAGTGCTAGAGCACAACCGGGACAGGGGGCGCGAACTGAAGCTTTCTTT
TRBV20-1	.	TRBJ2-2	many	CSASVGAGELFF	TGCAGTGCTAGTGTAGGGGCCGGGGAGCTGTTTTTT
TRBV18	.	TRBJ1-3	.	CASSPIDSSGNTIYF	TGTGCCAGCTCACCAATCGACAGCTCTGGAAACACCATATATTTT
TRBV19	.	TRBJ1-4	.	CASSTPLQRNEKLFF	TGTGCCAGTAGTACACCCCTCCAGAGAAATGAAAAACTGTTTTTT
TRBV7-2	.	TRBJ2-5	few	CASSLVSQQETQYF	TGTGCCAGCAGCTTAGTATCACAGCAAGAGACCCAGTACTTC
TRBV6-1	.	TRBJ1-2	many	CASSESSVNYGYTF	TGTGCCAGCAGTGAAAGCAGTGTTAACTATGGCTACACCTTC
TRBV6-1	.	TRBJ2-2	.	CASRIGLIGELFF	TGTGCCAGCAGGATAGGTTTGATCGGGGAGCTGTTTTTT
TRBV5-1	.	TRBJ1-1	.	CAGSLGTEAFF	TGCGCCGGCAGCTTGGGAACTGAAGCTTTCTTT
TRBV4-2	.	TRBJ2-3	few	CASQGGALSTDTQYF	TGTGCCAGCCAGGGTGGGGCTTTAAGCACAGATACGCAGTATTTT
TRBV2	TRBD1	TRBJ1-1	.	CASGGLGQGLKDTEAFF	TGTGCCAGCGGGGGGCTAGGACAGGGGTTGAAGGACACTGAAGCTTTCTTT
TRBV18	.	TRBJ1-6	many	CASSSNPNSPLHF	TGTGCCAGCTCATCGAACCCGAATTCACCCCTCCACTTT
TRBV10-2	.	TRBJ2-5	few	CASSDKLMETQYF	TGCGCCAGCAGTGATAAGTTGATGGAGACCCAGTACTTC
TRBV6-1	.	TRBJ2-7	many	CASKPGANYEQYF	TGTGCCAGCAAGCCGGGGGCAAACTACGAGCAGTACTTC
TRBV7-2	TRBD2	TRBJ2-2	.	CASSLGLAVETGELFF	TGTGCCAGCAGCTTGGGACTAGCGGTCGAAACCGGGGAGCTGTTTTTT
TRBV5-8	.	TRBJ2-2	few	CASSLGAYTGELFF	TGTGCCAGCAGCTTGGGGGCATACACCGGGGAGCTGTTTTTT
TRBV20-1	.	TRBJ2-1	few	CSVNIQNEQFF	TGCAGTGTAAATATCCAGAATGAGCAGTTCTTC
TRBV15	.	TRBJ1-5	few	CATSRGGTSNQPQHF	TGTGCCACCAGCAGAGGTGGGACAAGCAATCAGCCCCAGCATTTT
TRBV3-1	.	TRBJ2-1	many	CASSELAFNEQFF	TGTGCCAGCAGCGAACTAGCATTCAACGAGCAGTTCTTC
TRBV24-1	.	TRBJ1-2	many	CATSEGRGDYGYTF	TGTGCCACCAGTGAGGGCAGGGGAGACTATGGCTACACCTTC
TRBV5-1	.	TRBJ2-7	many	CASKLGSSSYEQYF	TGCGCCAGCAAATTAGGCTCCAGCTCCTACGAGCAGTACTTC
TRBV5-5	.	TRBJ2-1	many	CASSRVANTNEQFF	TGTGCCAGCAGCCGGGTGGCTAATACCAATGAGCAGTTCTTC
TRBV20-1	.	TRBJ2-5	many	CSAYRTDQETQYF	TGCAGTGCTTATCGGACGGACCAAGAGACCCAGTACTTC
TRBV20-1	.	TRBJ2-7	many	CSANTPNAYEQYF	TGCAGTGCCAATACACCTAACGCCTACGAGCAGTACTTC
TRBV12-3/TRBV12-4	.	TRBJ2-7	many	CASSLASGGEQYF	TGTGCCAGCAGTTTAGCTAGCGGAGGAGAGCAGTACTTC
TRBV2	.	TRBJ1-4	many	CASSGGGNNEKLFF	TGTGCCAGCAGTGGGGGCGGAAATAATGAAAAACTGTTTTTT
TRBV29-1	TRBD2	TRBJ2-3	few	CSVGPGGGGALDTQYF	TGCAGCGTTGGTCCAGGCGGCGGGGGGGCGTTAGATACGCAGTATTTT
TRBV11-3	.	TRBJ2-1	.	CASSFNDNEQFF	TGTGCCAGCAGCTTTAACGACAATGAGCAGTTCTTC
TRBV7-9	.	TRBJ2-2	.	CASSLEGFYTGELFF	TGTGCCAGCAGCTTAGAAGGGTTCTACACCGGGGAGCTGTTTTTT
TRBV7-9	.	TRBJ1-6	many	CASSLAPWQDSSYNSPLHF	TGTGCCAGCAGCTTAGCGCCGTGGCAGGACAGCTCCTATAATTCACCCCTCCACTTT
TRBV6-2/TRBV6-3	TRBD2	TRBJ2-3	many	CASSSLTSGGSTDTQYF	TGTGCCAGCAGTTCACTCACTAGCGGGGGTAGCACAGATACGCAGTATTTT
TRBV20-1	.	TRBJ2-2	few	CSAWWGGSGELFF	TGCAGTGCCTGGTGGGGGGGCTCCGGGGAGCTGTTTTTT
TRBV18	TRBD1	TRBJ2-5	.	CASSQNQGAGETQYF	TGTGCCAGCTCCCAGAATCAGGGGGCTGGAGAGACCCAGTACTTC
TRBV14	.	TRBJ2-5	few	CASSPRRDNQETQYF	TGTGCCAGCAGCCCTAGACGAGACAACCAAGAGACCCAGTACTTC
TRBV27	TRBD1	TRBJ2-3	many	CASLGTGSHTQYF	TGTGCCAGCCTCGGGACAGGGTCACATACGCAGTATTTT
TRBV5-5	TRBD2	TRBJ2-1	.	CASSSLAGGLSEQFF	TGTGCCAGCAGCTCTCTAGCGGGGGGGCTAAGTGAGCAGTTCTTC
TRBV4-1	.	TRBJ2-7	.	CASSQVDRYYEQYF	TGCGCCAGCAGCCAAGTGGACAGATACTACGAGCAGTACTTC
TRBV9	.	TRBJ1-2	.	CASSPTPRANYGYTF	TGTGCCAGCAGCCCGACCCCCCGAGCTAACTATGGCTACACCTTC
TRBV9	TRBD1	TRBJ1-4	few	CASQPGQGAGTNEKLFF	TGTGCCAGCCAACCGGGACAGGGGGCTGGAACTAATGAAAAACTGTTTTTT
TRBV6-1	TRBD1	TRBJ1-1	many	CASSRDRDEAFF	TGTGCCAGCAGTAGGGACAGGGATGAAGCTTTCTTT
TRBV18	.	TRBJ2-1	many	CASSPTVYNEQFF	TGTGCCAGCTCACCAACGGTTTACAATGAGCAGTTCTTC